Listed here are 15 T cell receptor beta chains from one sample, sequenced in a study of CD8 T cells in Susac syndrome. The authors reverse transcribed roughly 0.45 to 1 ug RNA with random hexamers. TCRdb analysed the immunoSEQ multiplex PCR reads with MiXCR anew, one entry per CDR3 protein. The table records about 200,000 distinct CDR3 sequences, 90% to 95% of them present only once. The sequenced sample was CD4+ T cells from PBMCs. Receptors originate from a human donor with Susac syndrome.

This clonotype was counted once. The CDR3 bases are TGCGCCAGCAGCCCAACAGGGCTCGAGCAGTACTTC. Its translation is CASSPTGLEQYF. The rearrangement uses TRBV5-1 and TRBJ2-7, with D possibly TRBD1 on 6 matching bases. The CDR3 is 12 amino acids. V was clipped by 4 bases and J by 6 bases, with 11 bases between them. Germline CDR1 and CDR2: SGHRS and YFSETQ.

The chain uses TRBV25-1 and TRBJ1-1; 10 positions match TRBD1. The V gene's germline CDR1 is MGHDK and CDR2 SYGVNS. The CDR3 has 17 residues. Trimming took 2 bases from V and 5 from J; bases not matched to a gene: 11. The CDR3 DNA reads TGTGCCAGCAGTGAAAGTCTGACAGGGGGCGGGAAGACTGAAGCTTTCTTT. Protein sequence: CASSESLTGGGKTEAFF.

The chain combines TRBV19 with TRBJ1-5, with 8 nucleotides matching TRBD1. The CDR3 sequence is 15 residues long. Trimming at V came to 6 bases and at J to 5 bases, leaving 9 bases not matched to a gene. Per germline, CDR1 LNHDA and CDR2 SQIVND (reference sequence). CDR3 sequence reads: CASRADRDGDQPQHF. CDR3 bases: TGTGCCAGTAGGGCGGACAGGGATGGGGATCAGCCCCAGCATTTT.

The chain has TRBV5-1 and TRBJ1-1; 9 bases align to TRBD1. The trim removed 1 base at V and 1 base at J, leaving 5 bases unmatched. Germline CDR1 and CDR2: SGHRS and YFSETQ. The CDR3 runs to 16 residues. DNA for the CDR3: TGCGCCAGCAGCTTGCGTCTGGGACAGGGGAACACTGAAGCTTTCTTT. Protein product: CASSLRLGQGNTEAFF. The full variable domain, in which reference TRBV5-1 and TRBJ1-1 provide the parts outside the CDR3, is KAGVTQTPRYLIKTRGQQVTLSCSPISGHRSVSWYQQTPGQGLQFLFEYFSETQRNKGNFPGRFSGRQFSNSRSEMNVSTLELGDSALYLCASSLRLGQGNTEAFFGQGTRLTVV.

This clonotype has only one observation. This chain joins TRBV27 and TRBJ2-3; D might be TRBD1 or TRBD2, each matching 5 bases. The CDR3 runs to 15 residues. The germline V gene encodes CDR1 MNHEY and CDR2 SMNVEV (reference sequence). Trimming took 0 bases from V and 3 from J, leaving 10 bases between them. This CDR3 is CASSLSMGPTDTQYF. Written as DNA, the CDR3 is TGTGCCAGCAGTTTATCCATGGGACCGACAGATACGCAGTATTTT.

The rearrangement links TRBV29-1 to TRBJ1-1; D is uncertain. Germline assignment: CDR1 SQVTM and CDR2 ANQGSEA. The CDR3 length is 16 residues. Deletions cut 6 bases from V and 0 bases from J, with 20 bases between. The CDR3 sequence: CSVTRQPSYMNTEAFF. The CDR3 coding sequence is TGCAGCGTGACGAGGCAGCCCTCTTATATGAACACTGAAGCTTTCTTT.

The CDR3 protein is CASSDTKTGTGGQPQHF. DNA of the CDR3: TGTGCCAGCAGTGACACGAAGACCGGGACAGGGGGACAGCCCCAGCATTTT. The chain couples TRBV6-4 to TRBJ1-5, with TRBD1 identical over 11 bases. The CDR3 contains 17 residues. V shed 2 bases and J 7 bases; nucleotides not matched to a gene: 10. Looked up from germline, CDR1 is MRHNA and CDR2 is SNTAGT.

The chain joins TRBV6-6 to TRBJ1-5; the match to TRBD1 covers 7 bases. Germline assignment: CDR1 MNHNY and CDR2 SVGAGI (reference sequence). J gave up 6 bases and V 2 bases, and 7 bases lay outside the gene matches. The CDR3 has 15 amino acids. This chain's CDR3 is CASSYGQGDGQPQHF. The CDR3 DNA sequence: TGTGCCAGCAGTTACGGGCAGGGGGATGGTCAGCCCCAGCATTTT.

The CDR3 DNA sequence: TGCGCCAGCAGCGTAGATGACGGATCACCCCTCCACTTT. This encodes CASSVDDGSPLHF. This rearrangement joins TRBV5-1 to TRBJ1-6; D unclear. CDR3 length: 13 amino acids. CDR1 SGHRS and CDR2 YFSETQ come from the germline V gene. Trimming took off 4 bases at V and 10 bases at J, with 12 bases between the two ends.

This rearrangement joins TRBV5-1 to TRBJ2-4; tentative D call: TRBD2 (6 bases). This CDR3 has 14 residues. Germline lookup yields CDR1 SGHRS and CDR2 YFSETQ. Trimming shortened V by 2 bases and J by 9 bases, and 15 bases separated the two germline ends. The CDR3 region is CASSFGGSQGIQYF. DNA for the CDR3: TGCGCCAGCAGCTTCGGGGGTTCCCAAGGCATTCAGTACTTC.

The rearrangement uses TRBV12-3 or TRBV12-4 and TRBJ1-1; D remains unclear. CDR3 length: 13 residues. Trimming removed 7 bases from V and 7 bases from J, with 16 bases in between. CDR3 coding DNA: TGTGCCAGCATTCAAAATGGAGGGATTGAAGCTTTCTTT. It yields the protein CASIQNGGIEAFF.

The gene calls are TRBV28 and TRBJ2-1, with 12 nucleotides matching TRBD2. Germline loops: CDR1 MDHEN, CDR2 SYDVKM. There are 15 residues in the CDR3. The trim removed 6 bases at V and 12 bases at J, leaving 12 bases unmatched. CDR3 DNA sequence: TGTGCCAGCAGAAGCTCCCCCGGACTAGCGGGATGGCAGTTCTTC. Protein product: CASRSSPGLAGWQFF.

The gene calls are TRBV11-1 and TRBJ2-2; D not certain. The CDR3 totals 15 residues. Germline CDR1 and CDR2: SGHAT and FQDESV (reference sequence). Deletions cut 6 bases from V and 0 bases from J, with 11 bases between. CDR3 region: CASRIGPSNTGELFF. CDR3 in DNA: TGTGCCAGCAGGATAGGGCCATCGAACACCGGGGAGCTGTTTTTT.

The chain recombines TRBV20-1 with TRBJ2-7; 12 bases are shared with TRBD2. The germline V gene encodes CDR1 DFQATT and CDR2 SNEGSKA (reference sequence). The CDR3 covers 15 residues. The V segment lost 3 bases and the J segment 4 bases; nucleotides outside the gene matches: 7. The CDR3 sequence: CSARETSGSGYEQYF. The CDR3 coding sequence is TGCAGTGCTAGGGAGACTAGCGGGAGTGGGTACGAGCAGTACTTC.

J is TRBJ2-3 and V is TRBV20-1, with 13 nucleotides matching TRBD2. V dropped 5 bases and J dropped 0; count of bases not matched to a gene: 8. The CDR3 loop spans 17 amino acids. CDR1 and CDR2 from the germline V gene are DFQATT and SNEGSKA (reference sequence). CDR3 coding DNA: TGCAGTGCTTGGACTAGCGGGGGAGTGGGTAGCACAGATACGCAGTATTTT. As protein: CSAWTSGGVGSTDTQYF.